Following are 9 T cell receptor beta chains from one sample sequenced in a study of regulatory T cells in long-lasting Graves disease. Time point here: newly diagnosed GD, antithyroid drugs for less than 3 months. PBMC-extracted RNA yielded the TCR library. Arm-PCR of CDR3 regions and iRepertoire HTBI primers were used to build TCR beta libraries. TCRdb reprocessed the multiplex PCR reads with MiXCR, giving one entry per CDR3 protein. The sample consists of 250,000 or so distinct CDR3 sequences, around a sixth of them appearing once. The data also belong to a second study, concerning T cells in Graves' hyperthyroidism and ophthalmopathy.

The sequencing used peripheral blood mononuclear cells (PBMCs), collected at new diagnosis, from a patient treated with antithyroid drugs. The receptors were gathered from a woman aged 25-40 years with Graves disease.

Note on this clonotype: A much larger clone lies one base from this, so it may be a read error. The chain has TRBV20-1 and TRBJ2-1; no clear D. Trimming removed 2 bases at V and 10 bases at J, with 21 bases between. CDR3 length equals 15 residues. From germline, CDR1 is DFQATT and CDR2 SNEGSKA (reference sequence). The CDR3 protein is CSARSPRVESYEQFF. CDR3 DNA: TGCAGTGCTAGATCCCCCCGGGTAGAATCCTACGAGCAGTTCTTC.

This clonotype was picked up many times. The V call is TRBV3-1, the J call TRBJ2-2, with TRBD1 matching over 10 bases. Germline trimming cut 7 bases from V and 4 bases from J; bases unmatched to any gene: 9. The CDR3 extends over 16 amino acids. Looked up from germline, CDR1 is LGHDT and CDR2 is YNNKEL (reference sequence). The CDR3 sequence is CASIRSGTGATGELFF. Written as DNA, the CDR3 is TGTGCCAGCATCCGCTCCGGGACAGGGGCCACCGGGGAGCTGTTTTTT.

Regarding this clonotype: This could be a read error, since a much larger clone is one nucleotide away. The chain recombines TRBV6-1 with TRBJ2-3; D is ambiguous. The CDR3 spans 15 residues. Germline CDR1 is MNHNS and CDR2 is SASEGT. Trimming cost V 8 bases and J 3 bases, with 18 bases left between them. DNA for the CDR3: TGTGCCAGCCATCGACTGAGCCTACAAACAGATACGCAGTATTTT. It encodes CASHRLSLQTDTQYF.

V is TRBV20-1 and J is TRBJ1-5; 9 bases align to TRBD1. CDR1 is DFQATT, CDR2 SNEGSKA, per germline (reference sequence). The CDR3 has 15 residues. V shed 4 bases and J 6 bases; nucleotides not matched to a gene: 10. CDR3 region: CSATRDRVFGQPQHF. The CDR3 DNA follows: TGCAGTGCTACCCGGGACAGGGTATTCGGTCAGCCCCAGCATTTT.

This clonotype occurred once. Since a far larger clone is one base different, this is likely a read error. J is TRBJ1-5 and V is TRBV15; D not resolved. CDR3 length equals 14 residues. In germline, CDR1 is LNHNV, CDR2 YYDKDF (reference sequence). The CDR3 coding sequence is TGTGCCAGCAGTGATTTGGGAAGCAATCAGCCCCGGCATTTT. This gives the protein CASSDLGSNQPRHF.

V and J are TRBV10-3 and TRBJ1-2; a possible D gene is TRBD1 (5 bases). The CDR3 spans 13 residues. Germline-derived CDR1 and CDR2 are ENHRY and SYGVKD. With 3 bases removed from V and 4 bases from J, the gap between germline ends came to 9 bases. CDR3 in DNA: TGTGCCATCAGTGACTCAGGGCCCTATGGCTACACCTTC. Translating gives CAISDSGPYGYTF.

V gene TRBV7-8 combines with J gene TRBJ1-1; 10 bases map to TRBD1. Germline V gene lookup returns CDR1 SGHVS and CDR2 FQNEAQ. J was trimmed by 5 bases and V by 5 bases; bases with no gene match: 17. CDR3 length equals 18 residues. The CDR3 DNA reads TGTGCCAGCAGCCGTGAGGGGACAGGGGTACCCTTGATGACTGAAGCTTTCTTT. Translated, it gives CASSREGTGVPLMTEAFF. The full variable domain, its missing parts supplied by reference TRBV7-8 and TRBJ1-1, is GAGVSQSPRYKVAKRGQDVALRCDPISGHVSLFWYQQALGQGPEFLTYFQNEAQLDKSGLPSDRFFAERPEGSVSTLKIQRTQQEDSAVYLCASSREGTGVPLMTEAFFGQGTRLTVV.

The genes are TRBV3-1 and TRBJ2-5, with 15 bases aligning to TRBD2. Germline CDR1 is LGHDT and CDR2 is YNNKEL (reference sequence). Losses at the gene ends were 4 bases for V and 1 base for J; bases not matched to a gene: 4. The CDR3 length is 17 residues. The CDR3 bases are TGTGCCAGCAGCCCCTGGACTAGCGGGGGGGCCCAAGAGACCCAGTACTTC. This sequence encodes CASSPWTSGGAQETQYF.

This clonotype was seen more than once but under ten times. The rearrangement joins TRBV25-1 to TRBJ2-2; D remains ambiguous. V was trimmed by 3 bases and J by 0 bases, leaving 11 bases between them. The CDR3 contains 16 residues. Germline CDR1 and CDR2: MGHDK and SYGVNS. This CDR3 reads CASSDFVQSNTGELFF. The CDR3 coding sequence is TGTGCCAGCAGTGATTTTGTGCAGTCGAACACCGGGGAGCTGTTTTTT.